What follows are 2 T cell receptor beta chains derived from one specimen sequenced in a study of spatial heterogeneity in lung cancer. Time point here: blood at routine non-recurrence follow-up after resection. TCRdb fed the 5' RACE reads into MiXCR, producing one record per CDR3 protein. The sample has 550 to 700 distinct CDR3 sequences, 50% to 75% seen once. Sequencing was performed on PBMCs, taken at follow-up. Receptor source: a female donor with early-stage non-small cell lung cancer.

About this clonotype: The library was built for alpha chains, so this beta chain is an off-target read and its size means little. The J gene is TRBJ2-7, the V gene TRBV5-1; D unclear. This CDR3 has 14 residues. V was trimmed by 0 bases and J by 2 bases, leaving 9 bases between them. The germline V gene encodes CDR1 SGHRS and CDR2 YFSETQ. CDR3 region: CASSLGGPPYEQYF. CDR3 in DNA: TGCGCCAGCAGCTTGGGTGGACCCCCCTACGAGCAGTACTTC.

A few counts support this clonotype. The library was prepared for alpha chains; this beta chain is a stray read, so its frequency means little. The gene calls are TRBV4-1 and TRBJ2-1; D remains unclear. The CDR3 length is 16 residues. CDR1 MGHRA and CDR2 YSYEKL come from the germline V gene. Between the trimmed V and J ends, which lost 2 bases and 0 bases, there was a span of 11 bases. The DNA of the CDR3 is TGCGCCAGCAGCCAATTAGACATTATCTCCTACAATGAGCAGTTCTTC. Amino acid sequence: CASSQLDIISYNEQFF.